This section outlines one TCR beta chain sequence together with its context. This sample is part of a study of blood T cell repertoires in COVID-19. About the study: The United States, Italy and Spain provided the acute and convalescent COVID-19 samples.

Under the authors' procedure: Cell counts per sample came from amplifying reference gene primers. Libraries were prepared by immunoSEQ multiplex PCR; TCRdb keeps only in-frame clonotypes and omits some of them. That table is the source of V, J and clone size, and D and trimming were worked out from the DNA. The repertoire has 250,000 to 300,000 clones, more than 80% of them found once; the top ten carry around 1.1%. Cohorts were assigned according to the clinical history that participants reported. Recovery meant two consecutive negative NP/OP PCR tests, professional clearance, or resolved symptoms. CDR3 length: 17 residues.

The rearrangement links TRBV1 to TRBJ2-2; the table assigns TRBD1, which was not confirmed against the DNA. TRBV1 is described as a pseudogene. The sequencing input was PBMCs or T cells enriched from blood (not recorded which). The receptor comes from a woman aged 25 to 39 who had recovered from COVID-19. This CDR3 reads CTSSQTRTGYRTGELFF. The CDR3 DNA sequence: TGCACCAGCAGCCAGACAAGGACAGGGTATAGGACCGGGGAGCTGTTTTTT.